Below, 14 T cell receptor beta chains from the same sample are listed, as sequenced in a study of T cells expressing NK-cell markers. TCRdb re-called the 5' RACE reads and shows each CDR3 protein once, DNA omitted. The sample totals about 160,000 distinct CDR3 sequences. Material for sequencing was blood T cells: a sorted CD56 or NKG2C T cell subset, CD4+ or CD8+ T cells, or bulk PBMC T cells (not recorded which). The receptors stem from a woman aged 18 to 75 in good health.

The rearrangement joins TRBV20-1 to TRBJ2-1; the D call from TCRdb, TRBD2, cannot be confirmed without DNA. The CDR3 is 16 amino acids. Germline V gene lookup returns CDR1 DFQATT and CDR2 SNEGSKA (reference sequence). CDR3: CSARDQVLAGDNEQFF.

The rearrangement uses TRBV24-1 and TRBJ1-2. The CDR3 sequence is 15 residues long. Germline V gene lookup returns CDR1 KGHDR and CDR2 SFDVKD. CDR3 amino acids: CATSDLENPNYGYTF.

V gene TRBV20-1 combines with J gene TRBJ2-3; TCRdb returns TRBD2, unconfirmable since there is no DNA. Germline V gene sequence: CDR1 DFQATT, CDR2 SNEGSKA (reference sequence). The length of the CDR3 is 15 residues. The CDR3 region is CSARDPSGSGDTQYF.

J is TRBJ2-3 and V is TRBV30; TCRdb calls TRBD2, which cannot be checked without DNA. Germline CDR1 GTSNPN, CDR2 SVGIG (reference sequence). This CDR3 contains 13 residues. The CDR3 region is CAWTRGGTDTQYF. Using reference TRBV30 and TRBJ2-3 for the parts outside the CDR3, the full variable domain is SQTIHQWPATLVQPVGSPLSLECTVEGTSNPNLYWYRQAAGRGLQLLFYSVGIGQISSEVPQNLSASRPQDRQFILSSKKLLLSDSGFYLCAWTRGGTDTQYFGPGTRLTVL.

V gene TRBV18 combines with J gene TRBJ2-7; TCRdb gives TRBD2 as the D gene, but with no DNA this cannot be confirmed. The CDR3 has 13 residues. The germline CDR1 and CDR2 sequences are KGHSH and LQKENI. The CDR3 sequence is CASSSRDSAPQYF.

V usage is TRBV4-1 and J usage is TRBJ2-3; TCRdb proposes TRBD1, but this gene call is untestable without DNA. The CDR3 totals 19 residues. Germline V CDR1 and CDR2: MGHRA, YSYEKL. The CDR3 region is CASSQARLRGGASTDTQYF.

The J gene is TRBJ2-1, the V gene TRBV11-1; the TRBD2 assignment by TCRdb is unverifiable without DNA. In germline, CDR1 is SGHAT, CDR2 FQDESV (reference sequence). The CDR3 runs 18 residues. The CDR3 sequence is CASSLKASGGSSYNEQFF.

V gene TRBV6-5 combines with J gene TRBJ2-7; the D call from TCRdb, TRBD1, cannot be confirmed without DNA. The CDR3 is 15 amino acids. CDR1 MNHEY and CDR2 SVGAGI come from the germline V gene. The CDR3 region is CASSYIGQGNGEQYF.

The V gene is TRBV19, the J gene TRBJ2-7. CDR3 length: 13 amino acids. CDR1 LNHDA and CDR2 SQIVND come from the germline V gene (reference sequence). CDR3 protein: CANLRAPDYEQYF.

CDR3 amino acids: CASTMTAGELFF. The chain uses TRBV12-3 or TRBV12-4 and TRBJ2-2. The CDR3 is 12 residues long.

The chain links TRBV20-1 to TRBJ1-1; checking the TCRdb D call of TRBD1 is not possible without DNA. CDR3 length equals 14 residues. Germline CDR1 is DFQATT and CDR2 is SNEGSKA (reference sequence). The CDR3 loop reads CSAPGRIVNTEAFF.

The CDR3 protein is CASTGQGFGYGYTF. The chain couples TRBV6-1 to TRBJ1-2; TCRdb's D call of TRBD1 is untestable without DNA. Germline values: CDR1 MNHNS, CDR2 SASEGT. The CDR3 loop spans 14 amino acids.

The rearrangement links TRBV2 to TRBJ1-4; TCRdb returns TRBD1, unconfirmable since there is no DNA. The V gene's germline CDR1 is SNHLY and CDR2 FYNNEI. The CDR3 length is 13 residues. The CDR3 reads CASSETGAKKLFF.

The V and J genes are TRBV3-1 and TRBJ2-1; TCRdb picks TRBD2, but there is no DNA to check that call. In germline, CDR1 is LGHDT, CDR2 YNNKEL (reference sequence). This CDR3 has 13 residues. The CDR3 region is CASSHTIAGGRFF.